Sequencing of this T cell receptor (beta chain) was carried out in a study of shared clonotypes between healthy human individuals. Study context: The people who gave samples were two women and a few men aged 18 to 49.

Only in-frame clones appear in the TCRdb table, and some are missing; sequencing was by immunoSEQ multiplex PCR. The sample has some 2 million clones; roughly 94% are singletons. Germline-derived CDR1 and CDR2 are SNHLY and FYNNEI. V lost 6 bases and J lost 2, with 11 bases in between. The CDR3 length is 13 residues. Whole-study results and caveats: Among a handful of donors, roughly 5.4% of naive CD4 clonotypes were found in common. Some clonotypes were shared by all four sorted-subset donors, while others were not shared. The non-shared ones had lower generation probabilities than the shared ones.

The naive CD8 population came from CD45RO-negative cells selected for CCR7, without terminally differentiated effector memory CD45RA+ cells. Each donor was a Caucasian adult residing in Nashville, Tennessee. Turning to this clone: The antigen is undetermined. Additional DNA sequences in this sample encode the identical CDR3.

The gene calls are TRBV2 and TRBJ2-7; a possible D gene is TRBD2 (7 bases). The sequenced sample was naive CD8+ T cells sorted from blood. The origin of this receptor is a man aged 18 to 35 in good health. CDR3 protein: CASSEGGAYEQYF. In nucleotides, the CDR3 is TGTGCCAGCAGCGAGGGGGGGGCCTACGAGCAGTACTTC.